The source of this TCR beta chain is a study of T cell responses to AZD1222 COVID-19 vaccine. The method was immunoSEQ multiplex PCR; TCRdb's version includes in-frame clones alone and lacks a portion of them. The sample carries roughly 130,000 clones, about 91% recorded once. The CDR3 has 15 residues. This specimen consisted of peripheral blood, obtained on day 0 of AZD1222 vaccination. This sequence was found in an adult in good health. The rearrangement joins TRBV21-1 to TRBJ1-1. TRBV21-1 is labeled a pseudogene. The chain's CDR3 is CASSKGPSRGTEAFF. CDR3 DNA: TGTGCCAGCAGCAAAGGGCCGAGCCGTGGAACTGAAGCTTTCTTT.